This TCR beta chain was identified in a study of blood T cell repertoires in COVID-19. Data came from immunoSEQ multiplex PCR; TCRdb stores just in-frame clones and leaves some out. The data contain approximately 120,000 clones, 81% of them singletons. The V and J ends lost 2 bases and 8 bases respectively, with 12 bases between them. Germline assignment: CDR1 SQVTM and CDR2 ANQGSEA. The length of the CDR3 is 13 residues. The genes are TRBV29-1 and TRBJ1-4; tentative D call: TRBD1 (5 bases). What was sequenced was peripheral blood. This clonotype was obtained from a woman aged 45-60 years with acute or convalescent COVID-19. Here the CDR3 DNA reads TGCAGCGTTGAAATGGCAGGGAAAGAAAAACTGTTTTTT. Amino acids: CSVEMAGKEKLFF.